Listed below are T cell receptor beta chains from one sample, sequenced in a study of blood T cell repertoires in COVID-19. Sequenced by immunoSEQ multiplex PCR; TCRdb stores in-frame clones only, minus some. This sample has a few hundred thousand clones, with around 80% found just once. The source material was PBMCs or T cells enriched from blood (not recorded which). The receptors were sampled from a man between 35 and 55 years old who had recovered from COVID-19. Each CDR3 is given with its conserved first and last residue.

>TRBV27|TRBJ1-1
CASRWGEVTEAFF
>TRBV30|TRBJ2-3
CAWSLLTDTQYF
>TRBV9|TRBJ1-5
CASSEGQGYGNQPQHF
>TRBV28|TRBJ2-1
CASSSRLAGSYNEQFF
>TRBV4-3|TRBJ2-2
CASSQEQGSWTGELFF
>TRBV2|TRBJ2-7
CASTQGGTGDDEQYF
>TRBV2|TRBJ2-7
CATGQGFYEQYF
>TRBV4-3|TRBJ2-3
CASSLTGGRTDTQYF
>TRBV27|TRBJ2-1
CASSLVAPNRNEQFF
>TRBV18|TRBJ2-2
CASSPRVAEYGELFF
>TRBV6-5|TRBJ1-5
CASSLTGGKGQPQHF
>TRBV30|TRBJ2-7
CAWDRQAYEQYF
>TRBV23-1|TRBJ1-1
CASSVRGEAFF
>TRBV4-2|TRBJ2-2
CASSSRTSGEAAGELFF
>TRBV28|TRBJ2-7
CASSFVKTYEQYF
>TRBV3-1/TRBV3-2|TRBJ2-4
CASSQGGLATIQYF
>TRBV4-2|TRBJ1-1
CASSRDTRGTEAFF
>TRBV19|TRBJ2-7
CASSLDRAGPEQYF
>TRBV5-1|TRBJ2-5
CASSLAGAIQETQYF
>TRBV21-1|TRBJ1-1
CASSKHAKTLNTEAFF
>TRBV5-1|TRBJ2-1
CASSLGQGTYNEQFF
>TRBV3-1/TRBV3-2|TRBJ2-5
CASRGGGAGQETQYF
>TRBV11-3|TRBJ1-3
CASSRRGGNTIYF
>TRBV27|TRBJ2-1
CASRPTSGGDNEQFF
>TRBV6-5|TRBJ2-3
CASSYPGSRTQYF
>TRBV24-1|TRBJ1-5
CATSDPDRADRIRNQPQHF
>TRBV28|TRBJ1-2
CASSLVAGYGYTF
>TRBV4-1|TRBJ2-5
CASSQGSLAARETQYF
>TRBV27|TRBJ1-6
CASSPRTGGRNSPLHF
>TRBV7-3|TRBJ1-1
CASSLIPGENTEAFF
>TRBV18|TRBJ1-1
CASSPTGVGTEAFF
>TRBV2|TRBJ1-1
CASSRSVNTEAFF
>TRBV5-1|TRBJ2-5
CASSIGIQETQYF
>TRBV28|TRBJ1-6
CASSWDINSPLHF
>TRBV4-1|TRBJ1-5
CASRSETGRSNQPQHF
>TRBV28|TRBJ2-3
CASNQRAGVQYF
>TRBV28|TRBJ1-4
CASSRTGGDEKLFF
>TRBV10-2|TRBJ2-7
CASSDLTSGSWEQYF
>TRBV7-9|TRBJ2-7
CASSQGGSGEQYF
>TRBV12-3/TRBV12-4|TRBJ1-2
CASSPGQNYGYTF
>TRBV5-4|TRBJ2-2
CATPGETGELFF
>TRBV7-9|TRBJ2-7
CASSPGGPFHSSYEQYF
>TRBV12-3/TRBV12-4|TRBJ2-2
CASRRGTSGELFF
>TRBV3-1/TRBV3-2|TRBJ1-1
CASSLDNREAFF
>TRBV5-1|TRBJ1-2
CASSSQGTEQNGYTF
>TRBV9|TRBJ2-1
CASSQTGTFYTYNEQFF
>TRBV24-1|TRBJ2-2
CATSEPGLANTGELFF
>TRBV2|TRBJ1-4
CASSLGQGPNEKLFF
>TRBV4-1|TRBJ2-1
CASSPGEADDNEQFF